These 20 T cell receptor beta chains came from one sample sequenced in a study of Graves' ophthalmopathy and Graves' hyperthyroidism. Amplification targeted the TCR beta CDR3 regions, with RNA transcripts as the source material. RT-PCR with HTBI primers came first, then second-round multiplex PCR. TCRdb called the multiplex PCR reads again in MiXCR, with one record for every CDR3 protein. The sample has more than 40,000 distinct CDR3 sequences; 50% are singletons. The sequenced sample consisted of peripheral blood. These receptors were taken from an adult man with Graves' ophthalmopathy.

This clonotype was seen a single time. A junction end diverges from the germline sequence, so it may reflect a read error. The chain recombines TRBV20-1 with TRBJ1-2; D perhaps matches TRBD1 (5 bases). The CDR3 extends over 11 amino acids. CDR1 and CDR2 from the germline V gene are DFQATT and SNEGSKA (reference sequence). This CDR3 reads CSADSGRTRLF. The CDR3 DNA is TGCAGTGCCGATAGCGGGAGGACACGCCTTTTC.

The CDR3, as DNA: TGTGCCAGCACCCGAGGGGGGGCAACTAATGAGCAGTTCTTC. It is translated as CASTRGGATNEQFF. This chain uses TRBV7-2 with TRBJ2-1, with D tentatively TRBD2 (7 bases). V lost 7 bases to trimming and J lost 7 bases, with 17 bases between them. The CDR3 extends over 14 amino acids. In germline, CDR1 is SGHTA, CDR2 FQGNSA.

This clonotype was observed many times. The chain combines TRBV27 with TRBJ2-3, with 11 bases lining up with TRBD1. The CDR3 extends over 14 amino acids. CDR1 MNHEY and CDR2 SMNVEV come from the germline V gene (reference sequence). With 8 bases clipped from V and 5 bases from J, the junction kept 6 bases outside the gene matches. CDR3 sequence: CASRRTGGRDTQYF. Written as DNA, the CDR3 is TGTGCCAGCCGACGGACAGGGGGCAGAGATACGCAGTATTTT.

Ten or more counts support this clonotype. The genes are TRBV7-9 and TRBJ2-3; 7 bases fit TRBD2. There are 15 residues in the CDR3. The germline CDR1 and CDR2 sequences are SEHNR and FQNEAQ (reference sequence). V dropped 0 bases and J dropped 4; count of bases not matched to a gene: 4. The CDR3 spells CASSLAGGVPDTQYF. The DNA for the CDR3 is TGTGCCAGCAGCTTAGCGGGGGGGGTTCCAGATACGCAGTATTTT.

About this clonotype itself: This CDR3 is missing its conserved last phenylalanine or tryptophan, likely due to a read error. J is TRBJ1-1 and V is TRBV5-6; the D is unclear. Germline loops: CDR1 SGHDT, CDR2 YYEEEE. The CDR3 is 15 residues long. The CDR3 here is CASSLEIAENTEAFS. CDR3 nucleotides: TGCGCCAGCAGCTTGGAGATCGCAGAGAACACTGAAGCTTTCTCT.

This clonotype has at least ten counts. The chain is built from TRBV28 and TRBJ1-4; D not resolved. V lost 2 bases and J lost 0, with 10 bases in between. CDR3 size: 16 residues. Per germline, CDR1 MDHEN and CDR2 SYDVKM. The CDR3 region is CASSLPYSTTNEKLFF. The CDR3 DNA reads TGTGCCAGCAGTTTACCTTACAGTACAACTAATGAAAAACTGTTTTTT.

This clonotype was counted between two and nine times. A clone one base away is much larger, so this may be a read error. This chain joins TRBV6-1 and TRBJ1-1, with 8 bases aligning to TRBD1. Germline CDR1 MNHNS, CDR2 SASEGT. The length of the CDR3 is 15 residues. The CDR3 loop reads CAGSEAFGQGTEAFF. CDR3 bases: TGTGCCGGCAGTGAAGCGTTTGGACAGGGTACTGAAGCTTTCTTT.

There are many counts of this clonotype. The chain employs TRBV7-8 and TRBJ2-5; 8 nucleotides line up with TRBD2. With V trimmed by 6 bases and J by 2 bases, 8 bases remained unmatched. Germline V gene lookup returns CDR1 SGHVS and CDR2 FQNEAQ. The CDR3 extends over 15 amino acids. CDR3 sequence reads: CASSPRGGPQETQYF. The CDR3 coding sequence is TGTGCCAGCAGTCCTCGGGGGGGGCCTCAAGAGACCCAGTACTTC.

This clonotype was counted ten times or more. The V and J genes are TRBV7-9 and TRBJ2-3, with TRBD1 identical over 8 bases. Trimming removed 6 bases from V and 2 bases from J; junction bases left unmatched: 4. Germline V gene data show CDR1 as SEHNR and CDR2 as FQNEAQ (reference sequence). CDR3 length: 14 amino acids. The CDR3 DNA sequence: TGTGCCAGCAGACAGGGACAGGCCACAGATACGCAGTATTTT. It yields the protein CASRQGQATDTQYF.

A few counts support this clonotype. The rearrangement links TRBV15 to TRBJ1-6; TRBD1 might be the D (6 bases). The CDR3 has 14 residues. Between the trimmed V and J ends, which lost 5 bases and 7 bases, there was a span of 12 bases. CDR1 is LNHNV and CDR2 is YYDKDF in the germline V gene (reference sequence). The CDR3 coding sequence is TGTGCCACCAGCCTAACAGGGCTGAATTCACCCCTCCACTTT. Translation gives CATSLTGLNSPLHF. Together with reference TRBV15 and TRBJ1-6, the CDR3 gives the full variable domain: DAMVIQNPRYQVTQFGKPVTLSCSQTLNHNVMYWYQQKSSQAPKLLFHYYDKDFNNEADTPDNFQSRRPNTSFCFLDIRSPGLGDTAMYLCATSLTGLNSPLHFGNGTRLTVT.

This clonotype was detected ten times or more. V is TRBV4-2 and J is TRBJ2-7; D remains unclear. Germline V gene lookup returns CDR1 LGHNA and CDR2 YNFKEQ. V was clipped by 1 base and J by 0 bases, with 4 bases between them. The CDR3 sequence is 13 residues long. The CDR3 region is CASSQGSSYEQYF. CDR3 nucleotide sequence: TGTGCCAGCAGCCAAGGGAGCTCCTACGAGCAGTACTTC.

About this clonotype: At one end, the junction sequence differs from germline, possibly due to a read error. V is TRBV10-3 and J is TRBJ1-3, with 7 positions matching TRBD1. This CDR3 has 17 amino acids. Germline CDR1 ENHRY, CDR2 SYGVKD. The CDR3 DNA reads as TGTGCTATCAGTGCAGTGAGGGGGCGGGTTATTGGAAACACCATATATTTT. The encoded protein is CAISAVRGRVIGNTIYF.

This clonotype was observed a handful of times. The chain is built from TRBV19 and TRBJ2-3; 8 bases are a match to TRBD2. The V segment lost 6 bases and the J segment 3 bases; nucleotides outside the gene matches: 5. The CDR3 contains 14 residues. CDR1 LNHDA and CDR2 SQIVND come from the germline V gene (reference sequence). CDR3 nucleotide sequence: TGTGCCAGTAGCGCCAGCGGGAGAACAGATACGCAGTATTTT. It encodes CASSASGRTDTQYF. The full variable domain, its missing parts supplied by reference TRBV19 and TRBJ2-3, is DGGITQSPKYLFRKEGQNVTLSCEQNLNHDAMYWYRQDPGQGLRLIYYSQIVNDFQKGDIAEGYSVSREKKESFPLTVTSAQKNPTAFYLCASSASGRTDTQYFGPGTRLTVL.

This chain uses TRBV14 with TRBJ2-1, with D perhaps assigned TRBD1 or TRBD2 (5 bases each). This CDR3 has 18 amino acids. V shed 6 bases and J shed 2 bases, with 23 bases lying between them. Per germline, CDR1 SGHDN and CDR2 FVKESK. CDR3 sequence reads: CASRAVWDRGGAYNEQFF. Written as DNA, the CDR3 is TGTGCCAGCAGGGCAGTTTGGGACCGAGGCGGCGCCTACAATGAGCAGTTCTTC.

This rearrangement joins TRBV20-1 to TRBJ1-5; the D is unclear. Per the germline V gene, CDR1 is DFQATT and CDR2 is SNEGSKA (reference sequence). The CDR3 has 17 amino acids. The germline V and J ends were trimmed by 5 bases and 1 base, with 21 bases remaining between them. CDR3 in DNA: TGCAGTGCTCTGTTAGCGCCGCAGGTTATGAGCAATCAGCCCCAGCATTTT. It encodes CSALLAPQVMSNQPQHF.

This clonotype appeared many times. The chain joins TRBV7-2 to TRBJ2-3; D is undetermined. Germline V gives CDR1 SGHTA, CDR2 FQGNSA. This CDR3 has 14 residues. The V gene lost 2 bases and the J gene lost 3 bases, with 9 bases spanning the gap. The CDR3 is CASSLLLVTDTQYF. CDR3 nucleotide sequence: TGTGCCAGCAGCTTACTTCTTGTAACAGATACGCAGTATTTT.

This clonotype has at least ten counts. The rearrangement links TRBV6-4 to TRBJ2-3, with D possibly being TRBD2 (7 bases). Trimming removed 7 bases at V and 1 base at J, with 15 bases between. In germline, CDR1 is MRHNA, CDR2 SNTAGT. CDR3 length equals 15 residues. The CDR3 region is CASTFRGAGTDTQYF. CDR3 bases: TGTGCCAGCACCTTCCGGGGGGCTGGCACAGATACGCAGTATTTT.

The V and J genes are TRBV19 and TRBJ2-3, with 7 bases matching TRBD2. The CDR3 contains 13 residues. J gave up 3 bases and V 6 bases, and 3 bases lay outside the gene matches. Germline V gene sequence: CDR1 LNHDA, CDR2 SQIVND (reference sequence). CDR3 DNA: TGTGCCAGTAGAGGGCGGGAGACAGATACGCAGTATTTT. Its translation is CASRGRETDTQYF.

The chain carries TRBV7-2 and TRBJ1-5, with a weak D call TRBD1 (6 bases). Trimming pared 5 bases from V and 0 bases from J, leaving 11 bases between. Looked up from germline, CDR1 is SGHTA and CDR2 is FQGNSA. This CDR3 spans 15 amino acids. CDR3 amino acids: CASSPGTYSNQPQHF. The CDR3 nucleotides are TGTGCCAGCAGCCCCGGGACATATAGCAATCAGCCCCAGCATTTT.

This clonotype came up many times. J is TRBJ2-2 and V is TRBV7-9, with TRBD1 matching 9 bases. CDR1 and CDR2 (germline): SEHNR, FQNEAQ (reference sequence). The V segment lost 5 bases and the J segment 4 bases; nucleotides outside the gene matches: 8. This CDR3 comprises 16 residues. CDR3 in amino acids: CASSPPGTGSTGELFF. In nucleotides, the CDR3 is TGTGCCAGCAGCCCGCCGGGGACAGGGTCCACCGGGGAGCTGTTTTTT.